This T cell receptor beta chain emerged from a study of OX40 agonist ivuxolimab in advanced cancers. General study points: Among T cells, CD8+ cells averaged more expanded clones than CD4+ cells.

About this clone itself: Antigen unknown.

Some clones are missing from TCRdb's copy, which holds only in-frame ones; the method was immunoSEQ multiplex PCR. The table has tens of thousands of clones, 86% seen once. The germline V gene has CDR1 SGHNT and CDR2 YYREEE (reference sequence). The ends were cut back, 1 base at V and 1 base at J, with 8 bases in the middle. The CDR3 totals 15 residues. The origin of this receptor is an adult with an advanced solid tumor such as melanoma, head and neck, liver or kidney cancer. The sequencing here drew on CD4+ or CD8+ T cells sorted from blood, taken in a trial of the OX40 agonist ivuxolimab. The chain carries TRBV5-4 and TRBJ2-2, with D possibly being TRBD1 or TRBD2 (5 bases each). The CDR3 spells CASSLRGVNTGELFF. The CDR3 DNA is TGTGCCAGCAGCTTGAGAGGGGTGAACACCGGGGAGCTGTTTTTT.